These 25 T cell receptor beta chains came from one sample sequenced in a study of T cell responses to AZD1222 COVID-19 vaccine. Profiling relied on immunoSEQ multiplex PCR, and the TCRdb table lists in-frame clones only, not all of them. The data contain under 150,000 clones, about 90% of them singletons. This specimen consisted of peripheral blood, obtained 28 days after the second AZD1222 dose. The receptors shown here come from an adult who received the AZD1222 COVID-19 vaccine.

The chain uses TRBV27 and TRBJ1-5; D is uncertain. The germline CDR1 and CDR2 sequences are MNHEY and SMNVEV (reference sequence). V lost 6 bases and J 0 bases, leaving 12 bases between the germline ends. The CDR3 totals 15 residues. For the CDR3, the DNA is TGTGCCAGCAGGGAACAGAAAAATAGCAATCAGCCCCAGCATTTT. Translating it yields CASREQKNSNQPQHF.

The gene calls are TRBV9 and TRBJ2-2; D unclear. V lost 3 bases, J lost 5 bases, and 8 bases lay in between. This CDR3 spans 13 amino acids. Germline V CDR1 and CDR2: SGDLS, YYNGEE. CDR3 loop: CASSGIRTGELFF. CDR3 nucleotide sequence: TGTGCCAGCAGCGGGATCCGGACCGGGGAGCTGTTTTTT.

In DNA form, the CDR3 reads TGCAGCGGAAGGGACAGGGGTTACGAGCAGTACTTC. Translating gives CSGRDRGYEQYF. The chain employs TRBV29-1 and TRBJ2-7; the match to TRBD1 covers 10 bases. The CDR3 loop spans 12 amino acids. CDR1 SQVTM and CDR2 ANQGSEA come from the germline V gene. The junction had 4 bases not matched to a gene; V was cut back by 7 bases and J by 4 bases.

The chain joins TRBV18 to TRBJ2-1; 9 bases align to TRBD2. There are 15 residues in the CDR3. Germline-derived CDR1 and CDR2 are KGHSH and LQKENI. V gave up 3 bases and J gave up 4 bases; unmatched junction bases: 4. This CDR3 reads CASSPSAGGYNEQFF. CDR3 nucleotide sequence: TGTGCCAGCTCACCGTCCGCGGGAGGGTACAATGAGCAGTTCTTC. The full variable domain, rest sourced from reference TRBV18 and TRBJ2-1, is NAGVMQNPRHLVRRRGQEARLRCSPMKGHSHVYWYRQLPEEGLKFMVYLQKENIIDESGMPKERFSAEFPKEGPSILRIQQVVRGDSAAYFCASSPSAGGYNEQFFGPGTRLTVL.

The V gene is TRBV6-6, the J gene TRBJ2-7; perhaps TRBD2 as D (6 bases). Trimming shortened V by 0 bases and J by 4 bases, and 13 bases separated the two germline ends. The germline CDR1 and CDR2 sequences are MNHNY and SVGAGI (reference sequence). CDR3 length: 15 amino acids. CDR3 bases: TGTGCCAGCAGTTACTCCTCGGAGGGTGGGTACGAGCAGTACTTC. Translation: CASSYSSEGGYEQYF.

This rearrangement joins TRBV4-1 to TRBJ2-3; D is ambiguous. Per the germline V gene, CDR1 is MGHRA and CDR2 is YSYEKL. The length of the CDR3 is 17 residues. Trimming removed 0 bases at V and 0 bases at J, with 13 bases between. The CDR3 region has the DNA TGCGCCAGCAGCCAAGATCCGGGCTTTTCTAGCACAGATACGCAGTATTTT. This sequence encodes CASSQDPGFSSTDTQYF.

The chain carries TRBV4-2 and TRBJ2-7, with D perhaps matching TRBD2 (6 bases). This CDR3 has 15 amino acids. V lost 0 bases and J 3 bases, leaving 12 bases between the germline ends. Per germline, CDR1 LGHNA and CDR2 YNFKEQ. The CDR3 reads CASSQERLGNYEQYF. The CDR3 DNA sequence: TGTGCCAGCAGCCAAGAGAGACTAGGAAACTACGAGCAGTACTTC.

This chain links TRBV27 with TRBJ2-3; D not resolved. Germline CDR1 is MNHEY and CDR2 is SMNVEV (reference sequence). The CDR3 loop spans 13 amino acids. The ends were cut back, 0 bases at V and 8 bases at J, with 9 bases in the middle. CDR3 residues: CASSLSSPGTQYF. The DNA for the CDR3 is TGTGCCAGCAGTTTATCGTCGCCGGGTACGCAGTATTTT.

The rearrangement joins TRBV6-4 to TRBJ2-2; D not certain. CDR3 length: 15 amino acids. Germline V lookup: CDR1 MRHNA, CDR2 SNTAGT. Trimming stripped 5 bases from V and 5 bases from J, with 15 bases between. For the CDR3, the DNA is TGTGCCAGCAGTCCTTCCTTGACGAGAACCGGGGAGCTGTTTTTT. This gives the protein CASSPSLTRTGELFF.

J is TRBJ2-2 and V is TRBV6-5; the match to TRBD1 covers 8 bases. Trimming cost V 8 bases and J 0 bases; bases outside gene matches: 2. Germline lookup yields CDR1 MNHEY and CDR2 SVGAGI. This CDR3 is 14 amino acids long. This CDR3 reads CASGRGPNTGELFF. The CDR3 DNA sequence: TGTGCCAGCGGCAGGGGGCCGAACACCGGGGAGCTGTTTTTT.

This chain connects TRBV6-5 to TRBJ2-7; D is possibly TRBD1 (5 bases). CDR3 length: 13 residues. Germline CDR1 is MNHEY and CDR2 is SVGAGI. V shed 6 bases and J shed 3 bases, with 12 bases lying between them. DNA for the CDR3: TGTGCCAGCAGCAGGGCAGGGCTCTACGAGCAGTACTTC. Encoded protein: CASSRAGLYEQYF.

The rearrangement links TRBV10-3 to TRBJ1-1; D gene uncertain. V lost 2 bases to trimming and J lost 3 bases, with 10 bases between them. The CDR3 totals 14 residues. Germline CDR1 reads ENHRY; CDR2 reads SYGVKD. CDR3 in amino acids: CAISERGEDTEAFF. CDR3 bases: TGTGCCATCAGTGAGAGAGGAGAGGACACTGAAGCTTTCTTT.

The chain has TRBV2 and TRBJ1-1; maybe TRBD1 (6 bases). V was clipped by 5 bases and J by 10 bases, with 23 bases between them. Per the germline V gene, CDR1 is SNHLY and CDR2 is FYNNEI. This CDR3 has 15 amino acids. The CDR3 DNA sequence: TGTGCCAGCAGTTTCAGAGACAGGCCGATTCTATCAGCTTTCTTT. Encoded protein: CASSFRDRPILSAFF.

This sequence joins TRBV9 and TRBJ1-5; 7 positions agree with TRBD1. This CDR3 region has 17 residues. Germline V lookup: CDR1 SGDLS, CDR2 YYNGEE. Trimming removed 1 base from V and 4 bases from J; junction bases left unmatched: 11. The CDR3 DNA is TGTGCCAGCAGCGTACCAGGGGGGGGACACCAGAATCAGCCCCAGCATTTT. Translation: CASSVPGGGHQNQPQHF.

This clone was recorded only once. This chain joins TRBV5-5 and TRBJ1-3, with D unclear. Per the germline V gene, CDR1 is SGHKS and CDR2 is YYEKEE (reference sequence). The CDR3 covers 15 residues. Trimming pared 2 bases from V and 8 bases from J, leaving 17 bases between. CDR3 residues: CASSLGRGREDTIYF. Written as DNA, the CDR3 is TGTGCCAGCAGCTTAGGTCGCGGGAGGGAGGACACCATATATTTT.

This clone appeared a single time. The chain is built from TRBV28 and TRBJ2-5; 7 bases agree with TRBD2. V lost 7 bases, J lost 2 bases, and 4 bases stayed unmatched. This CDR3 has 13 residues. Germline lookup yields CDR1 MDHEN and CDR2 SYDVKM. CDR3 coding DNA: TGTGCCAGCAAACCGGGAGGACAAGAGACCCAGTACTTC. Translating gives CASKPGGQETQYF. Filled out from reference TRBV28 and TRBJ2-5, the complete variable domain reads DVKVTQSSRYLVKRTGEKVFLECVQDMDHENMFWYRQDPGLGLRLIYFSYDVKMKEKGDIPEGYSVSREKKERFSLILESASTNQTSMYLCASKPGGQETQYFGPGTRLLVL.

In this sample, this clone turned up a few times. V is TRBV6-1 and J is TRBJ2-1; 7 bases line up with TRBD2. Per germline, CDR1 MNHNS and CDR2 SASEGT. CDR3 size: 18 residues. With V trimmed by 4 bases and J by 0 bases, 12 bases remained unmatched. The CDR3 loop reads CASSARAGEVISYNEQFF. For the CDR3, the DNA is TGTGCCAGCAGTGCGAGGGCGGGGGAAGTCATCTCCTACAATGAGCAGTTCTTC.

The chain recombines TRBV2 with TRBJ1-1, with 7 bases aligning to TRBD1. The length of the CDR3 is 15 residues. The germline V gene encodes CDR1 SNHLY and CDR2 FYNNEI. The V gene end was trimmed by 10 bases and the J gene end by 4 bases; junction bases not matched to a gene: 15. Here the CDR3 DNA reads TGTGCCAACACCGGGACAGACCTAGTCGGCACTGAAGCTTTCTTT. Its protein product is CANTGTDLVGTEAFF.

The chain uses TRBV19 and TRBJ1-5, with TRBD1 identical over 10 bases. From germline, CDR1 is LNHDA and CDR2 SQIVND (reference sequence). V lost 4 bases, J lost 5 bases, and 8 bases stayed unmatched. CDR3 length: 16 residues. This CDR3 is CASSTLTGGWDQPQHF. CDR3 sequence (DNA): TGTGCCAGTAGTACCTTGACAGGGGGCTGGGATCAGCCCCAGCATTTT. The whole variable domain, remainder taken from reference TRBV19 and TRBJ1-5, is DGGITQSPKYLFRKEGQNVTLSCEQNLNHDAMYWYRQDPGQGLRLIYYSQIVNDFQKGDIAEGYSVSREKKESFPLTVTSAQKNPTAFYLCASSTLTGGWDQPQHFGDGTRLSIL.

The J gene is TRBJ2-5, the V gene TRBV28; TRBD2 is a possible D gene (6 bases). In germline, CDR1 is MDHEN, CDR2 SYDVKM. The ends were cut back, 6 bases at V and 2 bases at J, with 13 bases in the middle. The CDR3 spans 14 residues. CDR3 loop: CASSPGAGQETQYF. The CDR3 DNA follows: TGTGCCAGCAGCCCTGGTGCGGGGCAAGAGACCCAGTACTTC. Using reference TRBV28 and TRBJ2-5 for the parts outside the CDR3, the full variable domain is DVKVTQSSRYLVKRTGEKVFLECVQDMDHENMFWYRQDPGLGLRLIYFSYDVKMKEKGDIPEGYSVSREKKERFSLILESASTNQTSMYLCASSPGAGQETQYFGPGTRLLVL.

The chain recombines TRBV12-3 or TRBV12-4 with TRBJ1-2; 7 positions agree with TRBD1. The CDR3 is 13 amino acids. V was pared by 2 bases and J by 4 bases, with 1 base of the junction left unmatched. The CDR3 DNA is TGTGCCAGCAGTTTAAGGGACAGCTATGGCTACACCTTC. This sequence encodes CASSLRDSYGYTF.

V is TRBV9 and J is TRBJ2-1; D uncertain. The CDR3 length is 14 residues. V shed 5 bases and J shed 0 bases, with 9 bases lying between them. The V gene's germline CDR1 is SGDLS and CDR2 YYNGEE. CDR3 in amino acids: CASRALSSYNEQFF. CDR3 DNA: TGTGCCAGCAGGGCCCTGTCCTCCTACAATGAGCAGTTCTTC.

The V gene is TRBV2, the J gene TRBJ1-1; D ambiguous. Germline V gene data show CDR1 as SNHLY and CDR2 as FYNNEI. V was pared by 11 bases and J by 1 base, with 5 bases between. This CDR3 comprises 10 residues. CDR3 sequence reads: CAAKNTEAFF. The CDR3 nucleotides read TGTGCCGCGAAGAACACTGAAGCTTTCTTT.

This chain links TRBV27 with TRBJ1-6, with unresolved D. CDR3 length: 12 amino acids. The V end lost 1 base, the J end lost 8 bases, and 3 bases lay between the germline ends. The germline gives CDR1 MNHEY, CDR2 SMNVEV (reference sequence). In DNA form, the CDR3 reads TGTGCCAGCAGTTTATACGATTCACCCCTCCACTTT. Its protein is CASSLYDSPLHF.

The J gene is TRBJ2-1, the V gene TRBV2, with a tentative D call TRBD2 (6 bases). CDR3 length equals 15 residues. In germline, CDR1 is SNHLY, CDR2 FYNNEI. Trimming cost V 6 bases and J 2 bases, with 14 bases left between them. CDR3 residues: CASRSIADPYNEQFF. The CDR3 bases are TGTGCCAGCAGAAGTATAGCGGACCCCTACAATGAGCAGTTCTTC. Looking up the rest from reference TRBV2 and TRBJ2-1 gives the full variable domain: EPEVTQTPSHQVTQMGQEVILRCVPISNHLYFYWYRQILGQKVEFLVSFYNNEISEKSEIFDDQFSVERPDGSNFTLKIRSTKLEDSAMYFCASRSIADPYNEQFFGPGTRLTVL.